One sample yielded the 23 T cell receptor beta chains listed below, sequenced in a study of control samples from healthy donors and cancer patients. Clones were read by immunoSEQ multiplex PCR, and TCRdb kept only the in-frame ones, dropping some. Seen here are 110,000 to 150,000 clones, 88% observed once, and the top ten hold 8% to 9.5%. What was sequenced was blood. These receptors were obtained from a woman aged 25 to 39 in good health.

CDR3 in DNA: TGTGCCAGCAGCTTAGTTTGGGGGGACAACGAGCAGTACTTC. This sequence encodes CASSLVWGDNEQYF. The chain couples TRBV7-8 to TRBJ2-7, with D perhaps given as TRBD1 or TRBD2 (6 bases each). CDR1 is SGHVS and CDR2 is FQNEAQ in the germline V gene. This CDR3 is built from 14 residues. V was cut by 1 base and J by 5 bases, with 12 bases left in between.

This chain uses TRBV28 with TRBJ1-2, with D uncertain. Per the germline V gene, CDR1 is MDHEN and CDR2 is SYDVKM. The length of the CDR3 is 12 residues. Between the trimmed V and J ends, which lost 5 bases and 8 bases, there was a span of 12 bases. The CDR3 sequence is CASSTSRSGYTF. CDR3 sequence (DNA): TGTGCCAGCAGTACGTCCCGTTCCGGCTACACCTTC.

J is TRBJ2-3 and V is TRBV27; 9 nucleotides agree with TRBD2. In germline, CDR1 is MNHEY, CDR2 SMNVEV (reference sequence). V dropped 1 base and J dropped 5; count of bases not matched to a gene: 1. The CDR3 extends over 14 amino acids. CDR3 residues: CASSLLLAGDTQYF. CDR3 nucleotides: TGTGCCAGCAGTTTATTACTAGCGGGAGATACGCAGTATTTT.

This clone was counted once. The V gene is TRBV7-9, the J gene TRBJ1-1; no reliable D call. The V end lost 5 bases, the J end lost 3 bases, and 13 bases lay between the germline ends. The CDR3 is made up of 14 amino acids. The germline gives CDR1 SEHNR, CDR2 FQNEAQ (reference sequence). CDR3 loop: CASSPLGQYTEAFF. Here the CDR3 DNA reads TGTGCCAGCAGCCCCTTAGGGCAGTACACTGAAGCTTTCTTT.

V usage is TRBV24-1 and J usage is TRBJ2-5, with TRBD2 identical over 10 bases. This CDR3 has 15 residues. CDR1 is KGHDR and CDR2 is SFDVKD in the germline V gene. J gave up 2 bases and V 10 bases, and 9 bases lay outside the gene matches. CDR3 sequence: CATRAGGASQETQYF. CDR3 DNA: TGTGCCACTCGAGCGGGGGGGGCTTCTCAAGAGACCCAGTACTTC.

This sequence joins TRBV5-1 and TRBJ2-2, with D uncertain. This CDR3 region has 13 residues. The V and J ends lost 0 bases and 7 bases respectively, with 7 bases between them. Germline V gives CDR1 SGHRS, CDR2 YFSETQ. The CDR3 spells CASSLAGHGELFF. The CDR3, as DNA: TGCGCCAGCAGCTTGGCCGGGCACGGGGAGCTGTTTTTT.

The gene calls are TRBV11-1 and TRBJ1-1; D remains ambiguous. Between the trimmed V and J ends, which lost 2 bases and 1 base, there was a span of 5 bases. Germline V gene sequence: CDR1 SGHAT, CDR2 FQDESV (reference sequence). The CDR3 consists of 13 residues. CDR3 nucleotide sequence: TGTGCCAGCAGCTTACAGGAGAACACTGAAGCTTTCTTT. Its translation is CASSLQENTEAFF.

The gene calls are TRBV18 and TRBJ1-5; D gene unclear. The CDR3 has 16 amino acids. Germline V gene sequence: CDR1 KGHSH, CDR2 LQKENI. V lost 3 bases, J lost 4 bases, and 16 bases lay in between. The CDR3, as DNA: TGTGCCAGCTCACCCACCGGGCCCGGAGTAAATCAGCCCCAGCATTTT. Translating gives CASSPTGPGVNQPQHF.

This chain links TRBV3-1 (or the pseudogene TRBV3-2) with TRBJ1-5; D gene ambiguous. V lost 0 bases and J 4 bases, leaving 16 bases between the germline ends. Looked up from germline, CDR1 is LGHDT and CDR2 is YNNKEL (reference sequence). The CDR3 loop spans 17 amino acids. DNA of the CDR3: TGTGCCAGCAGCCAAGATTTACGTAAAACAGAGAATCAGCCCCAGCATTTT. Translation: CASSQDLRKTENQPQHF.

CDR3 amino acids: CAWSVGASSNQPQHF. CDR3 DNA sequence: TGTGCCTGGAGTGTGGGGGCCAGTAGCAATCAGCCCCAGCATTTT. The rearrangement joins TRBV30 to TRBJ1-5; D may be TRBD1 (6 bases). The CDR3 spans 15 residues. Germline assignment: CDR1 GTSNPN and CDR2 SVGIG (reference sequence). V lost 0 bases and J 0 bases, leaving 9 bases between the germline ends.

The gene calls are TRBV5-1 and TRBJ1-4, with 7 bases matching TRBD1. Germline V CDR1 and CDR2: SGHRS, YFSETQ. CDR3 size: 16 residues. J was trimmed by 0 bases and V by 0 bases; bases with no gene match: 2. In DNA, the CDR3 is TGCGCCAGCAGCTTGGGACAGGGAGCAACTAATGAAAAACTGTTTTTT. It translates to CASSLGQGATNEKLFF.

This rearrangement joins TRBV6-5 to TRBJ2-2; D remains unclear. Germline lookup yields CDR1 MNHEY and CDR2 SVGAGI. The length of the CDR3 is 14 residues. Deletions cut 8 bases from V and 4 bases from J, with 14 bases between. This CDR3 is CASGMQRTTGELFF. In DNA form, the CDR3 reads TGTGCCAGCGGGATGCAACGAACCACCGGGGAGCTGTTTTTT.

The chain is built from TRBV9 and TRBJ2-1; 10 nucleotides line up with TRBD2. Trimming removed 1 base from V and 10 bases from J; junction bases left unmatched: 8. The CDR3 covers 15 residues. CDR1 and CDR2 from the germline V gene are SGDLS and YYNGEE. The DNA of the CDR3 is TGTGCCAGCAGCGTACTAGCGGGAGCAAAGAGGGAGCAGTTCTTC. This translates into CASSVLAGAKREQFF.

The rearrangement links TRBV6-4 to TRBJ2-1; 8 bases are a match to TRBD2. The CDR3 length is 15 residues. After removal of 0 bases from V and 3 bases from J, the junction contained 1 base not matched to a gene. Germline V lookup: CDR1 MRHNA, CDR2 SNTAGT. This CDR3 reads CASSDSSGSYNEQFF. In DNA, the CDR3 is TGTGCCAGCAGTGACTCAAGCGGGAGCTACAATGAGCAGTTCTTC.

The gene calls are TRBV28 and TRBJ1-2; D uncertain. V gave up 4 bases and J gave up 4 bases, with 10 bases separating them. The CDR3 totals 13 residues. The germline gives CDR1 MDHEN, CDR2 SYDVKM. For the CDR3, the DNA is TGTGCCAGCAGTTATGAGGCGAGCTATGGCTACACCTTC. It translates to CASSYEASYGYTF.

This clone has just one count. J is TRBJ2-7 and V is TRBV28; TRBD1 agrees at 8 bases. Germline lookup yields CDR1 MDHEN and CDR2 SYDVKM. The CDR3 length is 14 residues. V shed 7 bases, J shed 3 bases, and the junction held 8 bases outside the gene matches. In nucleotides, the CDR3 is TGTGCCAGCATTACCGGGACAGGAGGCTACGAGCAGTACTTC. This translates into CASITGTGGYEQYF.

The gene calls are TRBV11-2 and TRBJ2-7, with D tentatively TRBD2 (6 bases). V was shortened by 5 bases and J by 1 base, with 21 bases between the two germline ends. The CDR3 totals 17 residues. Germline V gene sequence: CDR1 SGHAT, CDR2 FQNNGV. CDR3 in amino acids: CASSSPRFGSPSYEQYF. The DNA for the CDR3 is TGTGCCAGCAGCAGTCCCCGTTTCGGGAGCCCATCCTACGAGCAGTACTTC.

CDR3: CASRPGTNYEQYF. DNA of the CDR3: TGTGCCAGCAGACCCGGGACCAATTACGAGCAGTACTTC. The V call is TRBV6-5, the J call TRBJ2-7; the D call may be TRBD1 or TRBD2 (5 bases each). V lost 6 bases to trimming and J lost 4 bases, with 13 bases between them. Per germline, CDR1 MNHEY and CDR2 SVGAGI. The CDR3 extends over 13 amino acids.

The V call is TRBV18, the J call TRBJ2-7, with TRBD2 identical over 7 bases. This CDR3 comprises 15 residues. With V trimmed by 6 bases and J by 5 bases, 13 bases remained unmatched. The V gene's germline CDR1 is KGHSH and CDR2 LQKENI. The CDR3 loop is CASSSKGREAHEQYF. The CDR3 DNA sequence: TGTGCCAGCTCTTCAAAGGGTCGGGAGGCTCACGAGCAGTACTTC.

This chain uses TRBV27 with TRBJ2-1, with D unresolved. Germline lookup yields CDR1 MNHEY and CDR2 SMNVEV (reference sequence). Trimming pared 2 bases from V and 4 bases from J, leaving 12 bases between. The CDR3 is 15 residues long. The CDR3 DNA reads TGTGCCAGCAGTTTAAGTAGCCCCCCTTACAATGAGCAGTTCTTC. Encoded protein: CASSLSSPPYNEQFF.

The chain couples TRBV7-2 to TRBJ2-5; 12 bases are shared with TRBD2. Germline V CDR1 and CDR2: SGHTA, FQGNSA. CDR3 length: 15 amino acids. Trimming cost V 1 base and J 7 bases; bases outside gene matches: 4. The CDR3 reads CASSLDLAGGPTQYF. CDR3 coding DNA: TGTGCCAGCAGCTTAGACCTAGCGGGAGGGCCGACCCAGTACTTC.

The V and J genes are TRBV7-9 and TRBJ2-3; D remains ambiguous. CDR3 length: 16 residues. The V end lost 5 bases, the J end lost 2 bases, and 17 bases lay between the germline ends. Per the germline V gene, CDR1 is SEHNR and CDR2 is FQNEAQ (reference sequence). CDR3 sequence (DNA): TGTGCCAGCAGCCCTGGCTTAACGACGTCCACAGATACGCAGTATTTT. Protein sequence: CASSPGLTTSTDTQYF.

The V gene is TRBV19, the J gene TRBJ1-5; no firm D call. This CDR3 has 14 amino acids. The V gene lost 5 bases and the J gene lost 5 bases, with 13 bases spanning the gap. In germline, CDR1 is LNHDA, CDR2 SQIVND (reference sequence). CDR3 sequence: CASSPPDGYQPQHF. The CDR3 DNA reads as TGTGCCAGTAGTCCCCCCGACGGCTATCAGCCCCAGCATTTT.